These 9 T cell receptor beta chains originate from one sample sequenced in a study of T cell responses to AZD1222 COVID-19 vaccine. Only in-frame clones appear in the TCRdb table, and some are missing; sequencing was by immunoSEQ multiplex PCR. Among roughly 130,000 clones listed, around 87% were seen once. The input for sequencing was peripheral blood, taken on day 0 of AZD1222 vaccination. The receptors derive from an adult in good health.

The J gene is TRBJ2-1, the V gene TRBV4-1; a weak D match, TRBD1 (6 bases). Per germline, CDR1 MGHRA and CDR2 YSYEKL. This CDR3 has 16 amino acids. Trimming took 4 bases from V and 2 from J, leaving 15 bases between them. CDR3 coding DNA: TGCGCCAGCAGCCCCGGTGGGGGCAGTCCCTACAATGAGCAGTTCTTC. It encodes CASSPGGGSPYNEQFF.

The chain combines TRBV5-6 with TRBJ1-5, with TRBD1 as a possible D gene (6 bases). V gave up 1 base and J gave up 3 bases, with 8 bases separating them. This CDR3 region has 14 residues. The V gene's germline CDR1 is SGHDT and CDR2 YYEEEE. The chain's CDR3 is CASSLTGYNQPQHF. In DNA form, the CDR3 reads TGTGCCAGCAGCTTGACAGGGTACAATCAGCCCCAGCATTTT.

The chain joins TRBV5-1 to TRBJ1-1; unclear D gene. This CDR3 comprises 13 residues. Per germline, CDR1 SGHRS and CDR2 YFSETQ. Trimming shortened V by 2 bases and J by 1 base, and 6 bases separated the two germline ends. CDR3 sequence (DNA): TGCGCCAGCAGCTTTTTGGAGAACACTGAAGCTTTCTTT. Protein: CASSFLENTEAFF.

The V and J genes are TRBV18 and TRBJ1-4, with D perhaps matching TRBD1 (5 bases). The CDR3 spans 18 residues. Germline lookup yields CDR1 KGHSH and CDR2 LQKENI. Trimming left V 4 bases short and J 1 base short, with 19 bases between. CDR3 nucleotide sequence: TGTGCCAGCTCACACCGGGACCTTATGGGTGTAACTAATGAAAAACTGTTTTTT. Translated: CASSHRDLMGVTNEKLFF.

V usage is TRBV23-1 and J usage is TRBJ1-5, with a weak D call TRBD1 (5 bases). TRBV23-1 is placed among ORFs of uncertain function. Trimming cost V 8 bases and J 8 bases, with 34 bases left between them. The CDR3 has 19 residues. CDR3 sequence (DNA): TGCGCCAGCCACTCGACCAAATGGGGGGTGGAAGAGGCAATAAAGCCCCAGCATTTT. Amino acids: CASHSTKWGVEEAIKPQHF.

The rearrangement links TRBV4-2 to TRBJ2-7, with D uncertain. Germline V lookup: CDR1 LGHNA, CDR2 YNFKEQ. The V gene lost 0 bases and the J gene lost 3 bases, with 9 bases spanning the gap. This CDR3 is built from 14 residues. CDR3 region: CASSQDQAIYEQYF. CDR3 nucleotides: TGTGCCAGCAGCCAAGATCAGGCGATCTACGAGCAGTACTTC.

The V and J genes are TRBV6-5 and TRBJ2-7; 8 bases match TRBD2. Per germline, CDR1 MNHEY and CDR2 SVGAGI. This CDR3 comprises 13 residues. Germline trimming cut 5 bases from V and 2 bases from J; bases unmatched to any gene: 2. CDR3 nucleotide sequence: TGTGCCAGCAGTAGGACTAGCACCTACGAGCAGTACTTC. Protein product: CASSRTSTYEQYF.

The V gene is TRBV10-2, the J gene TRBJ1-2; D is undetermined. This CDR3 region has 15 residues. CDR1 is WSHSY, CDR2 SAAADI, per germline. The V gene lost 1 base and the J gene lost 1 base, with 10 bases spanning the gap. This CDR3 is CASSEFTYYNYGYTF. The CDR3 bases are TGCGCCAGCAGTGAGTTCACCTACTATAACTATGGCTACACCTTC.

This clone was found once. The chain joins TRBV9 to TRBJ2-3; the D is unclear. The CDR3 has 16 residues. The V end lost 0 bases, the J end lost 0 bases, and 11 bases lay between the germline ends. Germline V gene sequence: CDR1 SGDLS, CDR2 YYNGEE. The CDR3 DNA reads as TGTGCCAGCAGCGTAGGGGCTAGTTTTAGCACAGATACGCAGTATTTT. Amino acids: CASSVGASFSTDTQYF.